This T cell receptor beta chain was recovered during a study of cytomegalovirus exposure and HLA in healthy donors. Study context: T cells numbering 150 million to 200 million yielded around 120 million unique TCR beta sequences in an earlier analysis.

This clone was detected a few times. Its antigen is not identified. Regarding the study as a whole: A later analysis showed that HLA-associated TCR beta chains had undergone more clonal expansion than equally common others. A likely sequencing artifact accounted for one observed cluster of highly shared sequence variants. A later analysis linked a missense variant in DCLRE1C to the trimming of TCR beta V and J genes.

Trimming cost V 4 bases and J 2 bases; bases outside gene matches: 4. This CDR3 contains 15 residues. The germline CDR1 and CDR2 sequences are SGHNT and YENEEA. Primers for the PCR totalled 60 Vbeta and 13 Jbeta. Sequencing was performed with immunoSEQ multiplex PCR; in TCRdb, only in-frame clones are kept and a portion is missing. The sample includes approximately 73,000 clones, 55% to 75% seen only once; the top ten take more than 5%. The chain combines TRBV11-3 with TRBJ2-5, with 10 positions matching TRBD2. Sequencing input: PBMCs. This sequence originates from a man younger than 40 in good health and CMV-seropositive. In nucleotides, the CDR3 is TGTGCCAGCAGCTACGGACTAGCGGCACAAGAGACCCAGTACTTC. This translates into CASSYGLAAQETQYF.